Below, one TCR beta chain is given with its context. The V gene's germline CDR1 is LNHDA and CDR2 SQIVND (reference sequence). The J segment lost 4 bases and the V segment lost 6 bases, leaving 3 bases of the junction unmatched. The CDR3 loop spans 13 amino acids. This entry belongs to a study of blood T cell repertoires in COVID-19. The repertoire was sequenced with immunoSEQ multiplex PCR; TCRdb's copy has only in-frame clones and lacks some. In the table there are roughly 160,000 clones, just over 90% of which are singletons. This clonotype was obtained from a man younger than 35 with COVID-19, enrolled during active disease. The sample taken for sequencing was peripheral blood. The chain links TRBV19 to TRBJ2-7, with 10 bases aligning to TRBD1. The CDR3 nucleotides are TGTGCCAGTAGCTGGGGACAGGGGTACGAGCAGTACTTC. This sequence encodes CASSWGQGYEQYF.